The 25 T cell receptor beta chains below all came from one sample that was sequenced in a study of OX40 agonist ivuxolimab in advanced cancers. TCRdb's table, derived via immunoSEQ multiplex PCR, lists solely in-frame clones and lacks some. This table holds more than 80,000 clones, 70% to 90% found once. The sequenced sample was CD4+ or CD8+ T cells sorted from blood, obtained in a trial of the OX40 agonist ivuxolimab. Receptors originate from an adult with an advanced solid tumor such as melanoma, head and neck, liver or kidney cancer.

The rearrangement joins TRBV2 to TRBJ1-3; a possible D gene is TRBD1 (6 bases). CDR1 and CDR2 (germline): SNHLY, FYNNEI. The CDR3 spans 16 residues. Trimming cost V 3 bases and J 5 bases, with 17 bases left between them. CDR3 in amino acids: CASSDGGTPARNTIYF. The CDR3 DNA reads as TGTGCCAGCAGTGACGGAGGGACACCAGCTAGAAACACCATATATTTT.

This chain joins TRBV18 and TRBJ2-5; D gene uncertain. CDR1 is KGHSH and CDR2 is LQKENI in the germline V gene. The CDR3 loop spans 15 amino acids. With 1 base removed from V and 2 bases from J, the gap between germline ends came to 11 bases. CDR3: CASSPRFGEQETQYF. The CDR3 DNA reads as TGTGCCAGCTCACCACGGTTCGGAGAACAAGAGACCCAGTACTTC.

This chain links TRBV5-1 with TRBJ1-1; 9 bases are a match to TRBD1. Germline CDR1 reads SGHRS; CDR2 reads YFSETQ. The J segment lost 7 bases and the V segment lost 4 bases, leaving 5 bases of the junction unmatched. The CDR3 has 13 residues. CDR3 bases: TGCGCCAGCAGCGGGCGACAGGGGGGTGAAGCTTTCTTT. Its protein product is CASSGRQGGEAFF.

This clone was counted a few times. The rearrangement joins TRBV27 to TRBJ2-2, with 11 bases aligning to TRBD1. Germline CDR1 reads MNHEY; CDR2 reads SMNVEV (reference sequence). J gave up 3 bases and V 8 bases, and 5 bases lay outside the gene matches. The CDR3 is made up of 15 amino acids. DNA for the CDR3: TGTGCCAGCGGCTCGGGACAGGGGGACACCGGGGAGCTGTTTTTT. Residues: CASGSGQGDTGELFF.

This chain connects TRBV5-1 to TRBJ1-1; D is uncertain. V was pared by 2 bases and J by 0 bases, with 8 bases between. The germline V gene has CDR1 SGHRS and CDR2 YFSETQ. The CDR3 spans 14 residues. The CDR3 DNA is TGCGCCAGCAGCTTCATCGGAGTGAACACTGAAGCTTTCTTT. Encoded protein: CASSFIGVNTEAFF.

The V and J genes are TRBV28 and TRBJ2-1; either TRBD1 or TRBD2 may fit D (6 bases each). The CDR3 covers 14 residues. Germline V gene lookup returns CDR1 MDHEN and CDR2 SYDVKM. V was pared by 6 bases and J by 7 bases, with 16 bases between. CDR3 sequence reads: CASSESGAQNEQFF. The CDR3 coding sequence is TGTGCCAGCAGCGAGTCGGGGGCCCAGAATGAGCAGTTCTTC.

The rearrangement uses TRBV11-2 and TRBJ2-4; TRBD1 or TRBD2 may be the D gene (6 bases each). V was clipped by 2 bases and J by 6 bases, with 8 bases between them. Germline CDR1 SGHAT, CDR2 FQNNGV. CDR3 length equals 13 residues. CDR3 in amino acids: CASSLTGANIQYF. In nucleotides, the CDR3 is TGTGCCAGCAGCTTAACGGGGGCAAACATTCAGTACTTC.

The chain carries TRBV19 and TRBJ2-7, with D possibly being TRBD2 (10 bases). Germline V lookup: CDR1 LNHDA, CDR2 SQIVND (reference sequence). There are 20 residues in the CDR3. Deletions cut 3 bases from V and 1 base from J, with 28 bases between. The DNA of the CDR3 is TGTGCCAGTAGTATTCGCCCGGGACAGGGTGGTAGCGGGAGGTCCTACGAGCAGTACTTC. Translating it yields CASSIRPGQGGSGRSYEQYF.

The rearrangement joins TRBV5-1 to TRBJ2-3; 8 bases map to TRBD2. The CDR3 length is 15 residues. The ends lost 3 bases at V and 2 bases at J; junction bases unmatched: 5. Germline CDR1 reads SGHRS; CDR2 reads YFSETQ. The DNA of the CDR3 is TGCGCCAGCAGCTCATTAGCGGGAATCACAGATACGCAGTATTTT. Its protein is CASSSLAGITDTQYF. Looking up the rest from reference TRBV5-1 and TRBJ2-3 gives the full variable domain: KAGVTQTPRYLIKTRGQQVTLSCSPISGHRSVSWYQQTPGQGLQFLFEYFSETQRNKGNFPGRFSGRQFSNSRSEMNVSTLELGDSALYLCASSSLAGITDTQYFGPGTRLTVL.

The chain couples TRBV5-1 to TRBJ2-1, with TRBD2 identical over 10 bases. Germline values: CDR1 SGHRS, CDR2 YFSETQ. Losses at the gene ends were 0 bases for V and 2 bases for J; bases not matched to a gene: 2. The CDR3 consists of 16 residues. The chain's CDR3 is CASSLGGLAPYNEQFF. Here the CDR3 DNA reads TGCGCCAGCAGCTTGGGGGGACTAGCGCCCTACAATGAGCAGTTCTTC.

The chain recombines TRBV28 with TRBJ1-2; 9 positions match TRBD1. The CDR3 length is 12 residues. The ends lost 5 bases at V and 8 bases at J; junction bases unmatched: 3. Germline lookup yields CDR1 MDHEN and CDR2 SYDVKM. Here the CDR3 DNA reads TGTGCCAGCAGTGGGACAGGGAGAGGCTACACCTTC. Residues: CASSGTGRGYTF.

The chain couples TRBV13 to TRBJ2-1; the D gene is possibly TRBD2 (5 bases). Trimming pared 3 bases from V and 5 bases from J, leaving 14 bases between. The CDR3 contains 15 residues. CDR1 PRHDT and CDR2 FYEKMQ come from the germline V gene (reference sequence). The CDR3 loop reads CASSLDLGGDNEQFF. CDR3 sequence (DNA): TGTGCCAGCAGCTTGGACTTGGGCGGAGACAATGAGCAGTTCTTC. Variable domain in full (rest from reference TRBV13 and TRBJ2-1): AAGVIQSPRHLIKEKRETATLKCYPIPRHDTVYWYQQGPGQDPQFLISFYEKMQSDKGSIPDRFSAQQFSDYHSELNMSSLELGDSALYFCASSLDLGGDNEQFFGPGTRLTVL.

In regard to this clone: Germline is not matched at one junction end, which may reflect a read error. This chain links TRBV5-4 with TRBJ2-7; 10 bases fit TRBD1. The CDR3 totals 14 residues. The germline V gene encodes CDR1 SGHNT and CDR2 YYREEE (reference sequence). The CDR3 nucleotides are TGTGCCAGCAGCTTGTTGGGACAGGGGTCTTCCATAATCTTC. Residues: CASSLLGQGSSIIF.

The J gene is TRBJ2-1, the V gene TRBV5-6; D remains ambiguous. V was shortened by 1 base and J by 2 bases, with 13 bases between the two germline ends. CDR1 and CDR2 from the germline V gene are SGHDT and YYEEEE. The CDR3 sequence is 16 residues long. CDR3 sequence (DNA): TGTGCCAGCAGCTTGTATTCCGGACCGACCTACAATGAGCAGTTCTTC. The encoded protein is CASSLYSGPTYNEQFF.

The gene calls are TRBV5-4 and TRBJ1-1; TRBD1 matches 11 bases. CDR1 and CDR2 from the germline V gene are SGHNT and YYREEE (reference sequence). The CDR3 is made up of 15 amino acids. The V gene end was trimmed by 5 bases and the J gene end by 5 bases; junction bases not matched to a gene: 8. The CDR3 DNA sequence: TGTGCCAGCAGGCGGACAGGGGGCTTGGAGACTGAAGCTTTCTTT. Its translation is CASRRTGGLETEAFF.

The chain carries TRBV28 and TRBJ1-1, with D tentatively TRBD1 (5 bases). The CDR3 consists of 11 residues. With 8 bases removed from V and 5 bases from J, the gap between germline ends came to 9 bases. CDR1 is MDHEN and CDR2 is SYDVKM in the germline V gene. Here the CDR3 reads CASWGSTEAFF. The CDR3 DNA reads as TGTGCCAGCTGGGGCTCGACTGAAGCTTTCTTT.

V usage is TRBV7-6 and J usage is TRBJ2-2; 9 bases are a match to TRBD2. Losses at the gene ends were 1 base for V and 2 bases for J; bases not matched to a gene: 2. Looked up from germline, CDR1 is SGHVS and CDR2 is FNYEAQ. CDR3 length: 16 residues. The CDR3 loop is CASSLEGTSNTGELFF. The CDR3 DNA sequence: TGTGCCAGCAGCTTAGAAGGGACTAGCAACACCGGGGAGCTGTTTTTT.

V gene TRBV28 combines with J gene TRBJ1-2; 9 bases align to TRBD1. CDR1 MDHEN and CDR2 SYDVKM come from the germline V gene. CDR3 length: 16 amino acids. The V segment lost 2 bases and the J segment 13 bases; nucleotides outside the gene matches: 17. The CDR3 region is CASSLLPGQGPTGGTF. CDR3 nucleotide sequence: TGTGCCAGCAGTTTACTTCCGGGACAGGGCCCCACCGGGGGCACCTTC.

The rearrangement joins TRBV6-1 to TRBJ2-3, with 9 bases fitting TRBD1. Germline assignment: CDR1 MNHNS and CDR2 SASEGT. This CDR3 has 14 amino acids. V lost 11 bases, J lost 4 bases, and 10 bases stayed unmatched. The CDR3: CAGEGQGIADTQYF. CDR3 coding DNA: TGTGCCGGAGAAGGACAGGGGATTGCAGATACGCAGTATTTT.

This clone has just a few counts. V usage is TRBV5-1 and J usage is TRBJ1-4; no definite D call. V gave up 4 bases and J gave up 0 bases, with 10 bases separating them. Germline V gene lookup returns CDR1 SGHRS and CDR2 YFSETQ. CDR3 length: 15 residues. The CDR3 here is CASSIDSATNEKLFF. The DNA for the CDR3 is TGCGCCAGCAGCATCGATTCTGCAACTAATGAAAAACTGTTTTTT.

The rearrangement joins TRBV18 to TRBJ1-5; the match to TRBD1 covers 7 bases. J lost 0 bases, V lost 8 bases, and 4 bases had no gene match. The CDR3 is 14 amino acids. Germline V gives CDR1 KGHSH, CDR2 LQKENI. CDR3 in DNA: TGTGCCAGCGCACAGGGGAATAGCAATCAGCCCCAGCATTTT. Protein sequence: CASAQGNSNQPQHF.

The chain combines TRBV7-9 with TRBJ2-7; TRBD1 aligns across 8 bases. Trimming removed 4 bases from V and 3 bases from J; junction bases left unmatched: 2. Germline V gene data show CDR1 as SEHNR and CDR2 as FQNEAQ (reference sequence). The CDR3 is 13 residues long. As DNA, the CDR3 is TGTGCCAGCAGCTCGACAGGGGTCTACGAGCAGTACTTC. This translates into CASSSTGVYEQYF.

The gene calls are TRBV11-2 and TRBJ2-1, with TRBD2 matching 7 bases. CDR3 size: 15 residues. The germline gives CDR1 SGHAT, CDR2 FQNNGV. Unmatched junction bases numbered 5, after V lost 1 base and J lost 5 bases. Here the CDR3 reads CASSLVSGGNNEQFF. CDR3 DNA: TGTGCCAGCAGCTTAGTGTCGGGAGGAAACAATGAGCAGTTCTTC.

The rearrangement joins TRBV27 to TRBJ2-7, with TRBD1 matching 9 bases. The CDR3 loop spans 17 amino acids. The germline V gene encodes CDR1 MNHEY and CDR2 SMNVEV (reference sequence). V trimming: 5 bases; J trimming: 6 bases; junction bases outside the gene matches: 17. This CDR3 reads CASSPLSPGQGSGEQYF. The CDR3, as DNA: TGTGCCAGCAGTCCCCTGTCTCCGGGACAGGGCAGCGGCGAGCAGTACTTC.

In this sample, this clone turned up once. The CDR3 loop is CASRPTGTQPQHF. The CDR3 DNA follows: TGTGCCAGCAGGCCTACAGGGACTCAGCCCCAGCATTTT. This chain links TRBV6-5 with TRBJ1-5; D possibly corresponds to TRBD1 (6 bases). CDR3 size: 13 residues. V was pared by 6 bases and J by 6 bases, with 12 bases between. Germline CDR1 and CDR2: MNHEY and SVGAGI.